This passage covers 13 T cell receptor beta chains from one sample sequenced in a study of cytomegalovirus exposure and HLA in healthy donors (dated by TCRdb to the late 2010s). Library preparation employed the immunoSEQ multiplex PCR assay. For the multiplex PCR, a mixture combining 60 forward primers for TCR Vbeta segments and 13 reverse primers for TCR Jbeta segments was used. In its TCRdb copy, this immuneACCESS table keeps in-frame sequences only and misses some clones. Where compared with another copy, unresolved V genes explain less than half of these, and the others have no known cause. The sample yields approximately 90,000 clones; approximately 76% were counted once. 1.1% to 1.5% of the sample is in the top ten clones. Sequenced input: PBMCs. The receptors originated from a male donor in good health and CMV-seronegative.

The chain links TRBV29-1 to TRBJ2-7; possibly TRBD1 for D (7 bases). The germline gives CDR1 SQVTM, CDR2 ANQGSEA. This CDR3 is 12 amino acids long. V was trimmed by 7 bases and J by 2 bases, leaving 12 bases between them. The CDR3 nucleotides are TGCAGCGGCGGGACAGCTACCTACGAGCAGTACTTC. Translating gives CSGGTATYEQYF.

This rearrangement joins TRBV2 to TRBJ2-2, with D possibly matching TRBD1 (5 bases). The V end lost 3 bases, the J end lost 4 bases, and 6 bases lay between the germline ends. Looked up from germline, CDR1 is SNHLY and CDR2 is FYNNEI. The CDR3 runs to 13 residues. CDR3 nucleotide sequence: TGTGCCAGCAGTGACCAGGGCACCGGGGAGCTGTTTTTT. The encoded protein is CASSDQGTGELFF.

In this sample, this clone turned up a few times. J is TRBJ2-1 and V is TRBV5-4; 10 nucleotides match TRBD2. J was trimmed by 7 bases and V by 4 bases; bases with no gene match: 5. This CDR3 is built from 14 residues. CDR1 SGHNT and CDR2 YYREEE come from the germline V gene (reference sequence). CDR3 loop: CASSGAGGPNEQFF. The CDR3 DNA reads TGTGCCAGCAGCGGAGCGGGGGGGCCAAATGAGCAGTTCTTC.

In nucleotides, the CDR3 is TGTGCCAGCAGCTTCCGACAGGCGTACCAAGAGACCCAGTACTTC. It specifies CASSFRQAYQETQYF. This sequence joins TRBV7-9 and TRBJ2-5; D may be TRBD1 (6 bases). Germline V gene lookup returns CDR1 SEHNR and CDR2 FQNEAQ (reference sequence). The V and J ends lost 3 bases and 0 bases respectively, with 11 bases between them. There are 15 residues in the CDR3.

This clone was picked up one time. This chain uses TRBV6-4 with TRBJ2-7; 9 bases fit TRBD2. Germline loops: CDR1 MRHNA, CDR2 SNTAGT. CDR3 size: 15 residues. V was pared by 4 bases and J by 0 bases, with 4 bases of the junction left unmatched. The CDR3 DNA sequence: TGTGCCAGCAGTGTAGAGCGGGGGGACTCCTACGAGCAGTACTTC. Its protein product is CASSVERGDSYEQYF.

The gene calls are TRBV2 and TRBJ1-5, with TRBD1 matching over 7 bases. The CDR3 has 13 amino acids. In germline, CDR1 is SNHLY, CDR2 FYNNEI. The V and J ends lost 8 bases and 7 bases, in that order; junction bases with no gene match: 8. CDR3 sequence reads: CASAWTGDQPQHF. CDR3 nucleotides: TGTGCCAGCGCATGGACAGGAGACCAGCCCCAGCATTTT.

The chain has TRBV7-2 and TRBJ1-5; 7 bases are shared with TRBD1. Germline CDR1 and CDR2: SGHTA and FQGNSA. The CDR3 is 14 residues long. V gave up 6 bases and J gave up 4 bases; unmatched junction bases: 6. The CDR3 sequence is CASRMTGLNQPQHF. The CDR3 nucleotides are TGTGCCAGCAGGATGACAGGGTTAAATCAGCCCCAGCATTTT.

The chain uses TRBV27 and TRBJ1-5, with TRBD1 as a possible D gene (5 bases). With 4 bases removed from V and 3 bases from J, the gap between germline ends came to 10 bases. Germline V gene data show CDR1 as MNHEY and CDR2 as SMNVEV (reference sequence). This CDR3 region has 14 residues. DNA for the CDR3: TGTGCCAGCAGTTACTCGACAGTCAATCAGCCCCAGCATTTT. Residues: CASSYSTVNQPQHF.

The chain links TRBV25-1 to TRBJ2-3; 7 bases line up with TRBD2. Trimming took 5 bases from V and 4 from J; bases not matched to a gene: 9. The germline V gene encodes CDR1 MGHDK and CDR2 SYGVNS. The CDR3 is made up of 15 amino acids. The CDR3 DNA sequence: TGTGCCAGCAGTACCTTATGGGGGGGGGCAGATACGCAGTATTTT. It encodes CASSTLWGGADTQYF.

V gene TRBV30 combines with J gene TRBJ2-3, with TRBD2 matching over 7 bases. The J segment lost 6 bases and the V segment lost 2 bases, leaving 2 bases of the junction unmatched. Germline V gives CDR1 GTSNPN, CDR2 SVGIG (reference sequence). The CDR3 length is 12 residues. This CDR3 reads CAWSNGGDTQYF. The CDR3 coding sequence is TGTGCCTGGAGTAACGGGGGGGATACGCAGTATTTT.

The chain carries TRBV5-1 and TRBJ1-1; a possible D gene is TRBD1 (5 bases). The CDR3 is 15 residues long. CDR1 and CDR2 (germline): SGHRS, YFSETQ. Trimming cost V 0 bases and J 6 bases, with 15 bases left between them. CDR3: CASSLDIGEASEAFF. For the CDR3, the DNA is TGCGCCAGCAGCTTGGACATAGGGGAGGCATCTGAAGCTTTCTTT.

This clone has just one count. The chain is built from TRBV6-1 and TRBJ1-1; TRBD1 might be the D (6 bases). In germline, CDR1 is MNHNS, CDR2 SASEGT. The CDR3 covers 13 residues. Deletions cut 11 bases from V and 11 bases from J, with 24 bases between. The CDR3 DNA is TGTGCCCTCGAAACGCGAGGGGGAAACTGGGCTTTCTTT. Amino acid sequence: CALETRGGNWAFF.

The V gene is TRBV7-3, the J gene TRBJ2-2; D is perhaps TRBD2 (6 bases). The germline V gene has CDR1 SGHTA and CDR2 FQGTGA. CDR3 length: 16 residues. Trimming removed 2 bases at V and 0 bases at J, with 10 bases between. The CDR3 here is CASSLGGVTNTGELFF. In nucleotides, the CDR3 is TGTGCCAGCAGCTTAGGCGGGGTGACGAACACCGGGGAGCTGTTTTTT. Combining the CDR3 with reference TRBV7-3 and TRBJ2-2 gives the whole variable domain GAGVSQTPSNKVTEKGKYVELRCDPISGHTALYWYRQSLGQGPEFLIYFQGTGAADDSGLPNDRFFAVRPEGSVSTLKIQRTERGDSAVYLCASSLGGVTNTGELFFGEGSRLTVL.